Listed here are 8 T cell receptor beta chains from one sample, sequenced in a study of T cell responses to AZD1222 COVID-19 vaccine. Profiled with immunoSEQ multiplex PCR; TCRdb holds only in-frame clones, not every one. The sample carries 200,000 or so clones, 80% to 95% recorded once. The material sequenced was peripheral blood, taken 28 days after the second AZD1222 dose. The receptors were gathered from an adult who received the AZD1222 COVID-19 vaccine.

The chain combines TRBV28 with TRBJ2-1; TRBD2 aligns across 8 bases. The V gene end was trimmed by 3 bases and the J gene end by 0 bases; junction bases not matched to a gene: 7. In germline, CDR1 is MDHEN, CDR2 SYDVKM. The CDR3 contains 17 residues. CDR3 coding DNA: TGTGCCAGCAGTTTCGTCAGCGGGGGAAGCTCCTACAATGAGCAGTTCTTC. This sequence encodes CASSFVSGGSSYNEQFF.

V gene TRBV29-1 combines with J gene TRBJ2-2; TRBD1 is a possible D gene (6 bases). Germline values: CDR1 SQVTM, CDR2 ANQGSEA. The V end was cut by 7 bases, the J end by 2 bases, with 14 bases between. This CDR3 has 14 amino acids. The chain's CDR3 is CSGRSGVNTGELFF. CDR3 coding DNA: TGCAGCGGCCGTTCAGGGGTCAACACCGGGGAGCTGTTTTTT.

As regards this clone: A junction end diverges from the germline sequence, so it may reflect a read error. The chain is built from TRBV19 and TRBJ1-1; D uncertain. The CDR3 contains 13 residues. Germline values: CDR1 LNHDA, CDR2 SQIVND (reference sequence). The DNA for the CDR3 is TGTGCCAGTAGTATCTTGGGGAACCCTGAAGCTTTCTTT. Residues: CASSILGNPEAFF. The full variable domain, with the rest looked up from reference TRBV19 and TRBJ1-1, is DGGITQSPKYLFRKEGQNVTLSCEQNLNHDAMYWYRQDPGQGLRLIYYSQIVNDFQKGDIAEGYSVSREKKESFPLTVTSAQKNPTAFYLCASSILGNPEAFFGQGTRLTVV.

The rearrangement joins TRBV6-2 or TRBV6-3 to TRBJ1-6; D call uncertain. The CDR3 has 15 amino acids. V lost 5 bases and J 5 bases, leaving 13 bases between the germline ends. The germline V gene encodes CDR1 MNHEY and CDR2 SVGEGT. CDR3 sequence (DNA): TGTGCCAGCAGTCCCCGGTGGGGAAATAATTCACCCCTCCACTTT. Protein product: CASSPRWGNNSPLHF.

This rearrangement joins TRBV2 to TRBJ1-6; 7 bases are a match to TRBD1. V gave up 10 bases and J gave up 7 bases; unmatched junction bases: 7. The CDR3 totals 13 residues. Germline V gives CDR1 SNHLY, CDR2 FYNNEI. CDR3 sequence reads: CATRDRSNSPLHF. The CDR3 region has the DNA TGTGCCACCAGGGACAGAAGCAATTCACCCCTCCACTTT.

This chain joins TRBV11-2 and TRBJ1-4; the match to TRBD1 covers 8 bases. V dropped 5 bases and J dropped 6; count of bases not matched to a gene: 5. The CDR3 consists of 14 residues. The germline CDR1 and CDR2 sequences are SGHAT and FQNNGV. CDR3 DNA sequence: TGTGCCAGCAGCGTGGACAGGGAATATGAAAAACTGTTTTTT. It specifies CASSVDREYEKLFF. The full variable domain, in which reference TRBV11-2 and TRBJ1-4 provide the parts outside the CDR3, is EAGVAQSPRYKIIEKRQSVAFWCNPISGHATLYWYQQILGQGPKLLIQFQNNGVVDDSQLPKDRFSAERLKGVDSTLKIQPAKLEDSAVYLCASSVDREYEKLFFGSGTQLSVL.

The chain couples TRBV6-5 to TRBJ2-3; TRBD2 might be the D (5 bases). V gave up 6 bases and J gave up 1 base, with 14 bases separating them. Germline V gene sequence: CDR1 MNHEY, CDR2 SVGAGI. CDR3 size: 15 residues. This chain's CDR3 is CASRERPRGTDTQYF. The CDR3, as DNA: TGTGCCAGCAGGGAGCGGCCCCGGGGCACAGATACGCAGTATTTT.

This chain connects TRBV15 to TRBJ2-5; no definite D call. The CDR3 consists of 14 residues. The V end was cut by 0 bases, the J end by 7 bases, with 12 bases between. Per germline, CDR1 LNHNV and CDR2 YYDKDF (reference sequence). CDR3 sequence (DNA): TGTGCCACCAGCAGAGAGGCCTTCCATGGGACCCAGTACTTC. Encoded protein: CATSREAFHGTQYF.